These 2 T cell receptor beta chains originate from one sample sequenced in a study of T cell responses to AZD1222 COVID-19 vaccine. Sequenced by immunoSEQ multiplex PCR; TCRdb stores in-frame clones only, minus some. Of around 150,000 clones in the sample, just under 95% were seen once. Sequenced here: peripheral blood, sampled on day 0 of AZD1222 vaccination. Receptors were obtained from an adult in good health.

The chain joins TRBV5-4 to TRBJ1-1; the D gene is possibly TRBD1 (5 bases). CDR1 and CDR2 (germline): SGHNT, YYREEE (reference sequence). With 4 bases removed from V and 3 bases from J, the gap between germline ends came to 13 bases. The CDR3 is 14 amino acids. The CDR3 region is CASSAGWRDTEAFF. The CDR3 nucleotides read TGTGCCAGCAGCGCAGGGTGGAGAGACACTGAAGCTTTCTTT.

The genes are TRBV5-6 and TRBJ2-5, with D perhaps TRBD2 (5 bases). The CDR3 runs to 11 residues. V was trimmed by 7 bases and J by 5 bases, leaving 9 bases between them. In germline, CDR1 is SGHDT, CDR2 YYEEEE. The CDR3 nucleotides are TGTGCCAGCGTATGGGAGGAGACCCAGTACTTC. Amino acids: CASVWEETQYF.